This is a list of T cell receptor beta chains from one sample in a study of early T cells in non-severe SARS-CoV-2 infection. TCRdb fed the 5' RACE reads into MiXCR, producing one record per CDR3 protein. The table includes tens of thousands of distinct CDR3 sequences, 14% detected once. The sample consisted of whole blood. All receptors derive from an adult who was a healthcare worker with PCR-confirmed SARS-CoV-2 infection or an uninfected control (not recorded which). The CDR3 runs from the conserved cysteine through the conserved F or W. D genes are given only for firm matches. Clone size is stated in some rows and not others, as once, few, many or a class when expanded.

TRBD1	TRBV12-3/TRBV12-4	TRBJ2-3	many	CASSLGQGVGSDTQYF	TGTGCCAGCAGTTTAGGACAGGGGGTCGGAAGCGATACGCAGTATTTT
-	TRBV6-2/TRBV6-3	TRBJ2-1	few	CASSPLAVPYNEQFF	TGTGCCAGCAGTCCCCTTGCTGTTCCCTACAATGAGCAGTTCTTC
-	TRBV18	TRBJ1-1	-	CASSPGGAEAFF	TGTGCCAGCTCACCAGGGGGGGCTGAAGCTTTCTTT
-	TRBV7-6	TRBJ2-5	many	CASSHRDTRAETQYF	TGTGCCAGCAGCCACCGGGACACTAGGGCAGAGACCCAGTACTTC
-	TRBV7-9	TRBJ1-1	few	CASRLQGNTEAFF	TGTGCCAGCAGGTTACAGGGTAACACTGAAGCTTTCTTT
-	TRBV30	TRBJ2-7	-	CAWRADRSPEYEQYF	TGTGCCTGGAGGGCTGACAGGTCCCCTGAATACGAGCAGTACTTC
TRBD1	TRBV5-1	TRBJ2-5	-	CASRSGTASQETQYF	TGCGCCAGCAGGTCCGGGACAGCAAGCCAAGAGACCCAGTACTTC
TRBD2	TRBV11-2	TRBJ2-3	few	CASRPPGLTIPDTQYF	TGTGCCAGCAGACCACCGGGACTAACGATTCCAGATACGCAGTATTTT
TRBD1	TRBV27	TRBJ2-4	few	CANTPGQDSRVENIQYF	TGTGCCAATACCCCGGGACAGGATTCGAGAGTCGAAAACATTCAGTACTTC
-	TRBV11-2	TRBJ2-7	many	CASSWTSLVYEQYF	TGTGCCAGCAGCTGGACTTCCCTCGTCTACGAGCAGTACTTC
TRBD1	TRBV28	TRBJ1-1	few	CASISTGDEAFF	TGTGCCAGCATTTCTACAGGGGATGAAGCTTTCTTT
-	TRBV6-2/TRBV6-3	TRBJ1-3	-	CASSTSGQGRNTIYF	-
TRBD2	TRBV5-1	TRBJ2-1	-	CASSLQLAGEMGQFF	TGCGCCAGCAGCTTGCAACTAGCGGGGGAAATGGGGCAGTTCTTC
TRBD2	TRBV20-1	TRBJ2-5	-	CSARDWEGLGETQYF	TGCAGTGCTAGAGATTGGGAGGGTCTGGGAGAGACCCAGTACTTC
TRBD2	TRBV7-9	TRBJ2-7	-	CASSPHVAGFHEQYF	TGTGCCAGCAGCCCGCATGTAGCGGGGTTCCACGAGCAGTACTTC
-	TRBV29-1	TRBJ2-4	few	CSAGTHNIQYF	TGCAGCGCCGGGACACACAACATTCAGTACTTC
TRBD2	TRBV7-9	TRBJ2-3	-	CASSSTGTTEVDTQYF	TGTGCCAGCAGCTCTACCGGGACTACCGAAGTAGATACGCAGTATTTT
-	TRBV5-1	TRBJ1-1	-	CASSPTGARGTEAFF	TGCGCCAGCAGCCCTACCGGGGCGAGGGGCACTGAAGCTTTCTTT
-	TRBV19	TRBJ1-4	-	CASRGKQGMLEKLFF	TGTGCCTCTCGGGGTAAACAGGGAATGCTTGAAAAACTGTTTTTT